The entry that follows covers one T cell receptor (beta chain) sequence. This specimen belongs to a study of blood T cell repertoires in COVID-19. Across the whole study: Nucleic acid was either cDNA or gDNA, and it came from T cells, B-cell-depleted T cells, or PBMCs.

The assay was immunoSEQ multiplex PCR, and TCRdb's table has in-frame clones only and misses some. Of about 140,000 clones in the sample, approximately 84% are singletons; the top ten hold approximately 1.6%. In the 2 weeks before study entry, exposed participants met a COVID-19 case, which was PCR-confirmed or clinician-diagnosed. This sequence was found in a woman aged 18-29 years who had been exposed to COVID-19. Specimen: PBMCs or T cells enriched from blood (not recorded which).

DNA of the CDR3: TGCGCCAGCAGCCTAAAAACAGGGATGGATGGCTACACCTTC. Protein sequence: CASSLKTGMDGYTF. The chain employs TRBV4-1 and TRBJ1-2; a possible D gene is TRBD1 (6 bases). CDR1 is MGHRA, CDR2 YSYEKL, per germline. There are 14 residues in the CDR3. V lost 4 bases, J lost 6 bases, and 15 bases lay in between.